Below, 24 T cell receptor beta chains from the same sample are listed, as sequenced in a study of shared clonotypes between healthy human individuals. The repertoire was sequenced with immunoSEQ multiplex PCR; TCRdb's copy has only in-frame clones and lacks some. This table holds about 2.2 million clones, 90% to 95% found once. CD8 cells classed as naive were CD45RO-negative and positively selected for CCR7, excluding terminally differentiated effector memory CD45RA+ cells. Sequencing input: naive CD8+ T cells from PBMCs. The source is a man aged 18 to 30 in good health. Some clones in this sample may be carry-over from other donors' samples.

The chain combines TRBV15 with TRBJ2-7, with 12 nucleotides matching TRBD1. V shed 2 bases, J shed 6 bases, and the junction held 8 bases outside the gene matches. This CDR3 spans 16 amino acids. Germline values: CDR1 LNHNV, CDR2 YYDKDF (reference sequence). The CDR3 region is CATSRTPGQGAVEQYF. In nucleotides, the CDR3 is TGTGCCACCAGCAGAACACCGGGACAGGGGGCGGTCGAGCAGTACTTC.

The chain combines TRBV28 with TRBJ2-7, with D unresolved. Germline V gives CDR1 MDHEN, CDR2 SYDVKM. The ends were cut back, 5 bases at V and 0 bases at J, with 11 bases in the middle. CDR3 length: 14 amino acids. Here the CDR3 DNA reads TGTGCCAGCAGTCCAGGAATGAGCTCCTACGAGCAGTACTTC. Protein: CASSPGMSSYEQYF.

The chain joins TRBV28 to TRBJ1-5, with 9 bases that match TRBD1. CDR1 is MDHEN and CDR2 is SYDVKM in the germline V gene. The CDR3 runs 16 residues. V shed 5 bases, J shed 4 bases, and the junction held 9 bases outside the gene matches. The CDR3 reads CASSPAGQGLNQPQHF. CDR3 nucleotide sequence: TGTGCCAGCAGTCCGGCGGGACAGGGTCTAAATCAGCCCCAGCATTTT.

The genes are TRBV27 and TRBJ2-3, with a possible D match to TRBD2 (5 bases). CDR3 length: 15 residues. From germline, CDR1 is MNHEY and CDR2 SMNVEV (reference sequence). Deletions cut 6 bases from V and 4 bases from J, with 17 bases between. CDR3 protein: CASSFSEGIPDTQYF. The CDR3 bases are TGTGCCAGCAGCTTCTCAGAGGGTATCCCAGATACGCAGTATTTT.

This chain joins TRBV5-1 and TRBJ2-1; the D is unclear. V lost 1 base, J lost 8 bases, and 10 bases lay in between. Germline V CDR1 and CDR2: SGHRS, YFSETQ. The CDR3 is 13 residues long. The CDR3 is CASSLSLGHEQFF. CDR3 bases: TGCGCCAGCAGCTTGTCTTTAGGGCATGAGCAGTTCTTC.

This chain joins TRBV28 and TRBJ2-7; 9 bases are a match to TRBD2. Germline CDR1 and CDR2: MDHEN and SYDVKM. The V and J ends lost 8 bases and 3 bases, in that order; junction bases with no gene match: 11. The CDR3 extends over 15 amino acids. CDR3 residues: CASRMIAGVVYEQYF. In DNA, the CDR3 is TGTGCCAGCCGGATGATAGCGGGAGTCGTCTACGAGCAGTACTTC. Using reference TRBV28 and TRBJ2-7 for the parts outside the CDR3, the full variable domain is DVKVTQSSRYLVKRTGEKVFLECVQDMDHENMFWYRQDPGLGLRLIYFSYDVKMKEKGDIPEGYSVSREKKERFSLILESASTNQTSMYLCASRMIAGVVYEQYFGPGTRLTVT.

The chain is built from TRBV28 and TRBJ2-3; D is undetermined. V lost 2 bases and J lost 0, with 12 bases in between. CDR1 and CDR2 (germline): MDHEN, SYDVKM. The CDR3 spans 16 residues. CDR3: CASSLTPVPSTDTQYF. In DNA, the CDR3 is TGTGCCAGCAGTTTAACGCCGGTACCTAGCACAGATACGCAGTATTTT.

The gene calls are TRBV14 and TRBJ2-7; D not certain. The CDR3 has 13 amino acids. Germline CDR1 reads SGHDN; CDR2 reads FVKESK. The germline V and J ends were trimmed by 1 base and 3 bases, with 7 bases remaining between them. The CDR3 here is CASSQVRFYEQYF. The CDR3, as DNA: TGTGCCAGCAGCCAAGTAAGGTTCTACGAGCAGTACTTC.

The CDR3 DNA sequence: TGTGCCAGCAGTTCGGACGTCTACAATGAGCAGTTCTTC. Translation gives CASSSDVYNEQFF. The chain has TRBV5-5 and TRBJ2-1; unclear D gene. The CDR3 has 13 amino acids. V was trimmed by 5 bases and J by 3 bases, leaving 9 bases between them. The germline V gene encodes CDR1 SGHKS and CDR2 YYEKEE (reference sequence).

The V gene is TRBV11-3, the J gene TRBJ1-3; D not resolved. Germline CDR1 is SGHNT and CDR2 is YENEEA. Trimming took off 1 base at V and 3 bases at J, with 1 base between the two ends. The CDR3 is 12 amino acids. The CDR3 reads CASSLGGNTIYF. In nucleotides, the CDR3 is TGTGCCAGCAGCTTAGGTGGAAACACCATATATTTT.

The chain carries TRBV28 and TRBJ2-7, with 9 bases that match TRBD1. Trimming at V came to 6 bases and at J to 5 bases, leaving 5 bases not matched to a gene. This CDR3 has 13 residues. Germline V CDR1 and CDR2: MDHEN, SYDVKM. The CDR3 coding sequence is TGTGCCAGCAGCTGGACAGGGGCTGACGAGCAGTACTTC. Amino acids: CASSWTGADEQYF.

The V and J genes are TRBV7-2 and TRBJ2-2; a possible D gene is TRBD1 (6 bases). This CDR3 is built from 17 residues. Germline values: CDR1 SGHTA, CDR2 FQGNSA. V shed 5 bases and J shed 0 bases, with 16 bases lying between them. The CDR3 loop reads CASSTRTDTANTGELFF. The CDR3 DNA sequence: TGTGCCAGCAGCACCAGGACAGACACCGCGAACACCGGGGAGCTGTTTTTT.

J is TRBJ1-1 and V is TRBV4-1; 11 nucleotides match TRBD1. The ends lost 1 base at V and 4 bases at J; junction bases unmatched: 2. CDR1 and CDR2 (germline): MGHRA, YSYEKL. The CDR3 covers 15 residues. The chain's CDR3 is CASSQVGTGGTEAFF. The CDR3 DNA follows: TGCGCCAGCAGCCAAGTGGGGACAGGGGGCACTGAAGCTTTCTTT.

Concerning this clone itself: This sample also contains other DNA sequences that code for the same CDR3. The chain joins TRBV2 to TRBJ1-3, with 8 bases that match TRBD1. This CDR3 contains 20 residues. Unmatched junction bases numbered 14, after V lost 1 base and J lost 0 bases. The germline V gene has CDR1 SNHLY and CDR2 FYNNEI. The chain's CDR3 is CASSEGVLRDRTYSGNTIYF. The CDR3 DNA sequence: TGTGCCAGCAGTGAAGGAGTATTGAGGGACAGGACGTACTCTGGAAACACCATATATTTT.

The gene calls are TRBV7-9 and TRBJ2-5; D is unclear. The DNA end lines up better with TRBJ2-7; the J call may be wrong. Germline CDR1 is SEHNR and CDR2 is FQNEAQ (reference sequence). This CDR3 has 12 amino acids. The CDR3 loop is CASSAAWNEQYF. The CDR3 nucleotides are TGTGCCAGCAGCGCAGCGTGGAACGAGCAGTACTTC.

This clone was recorded only once. The chain has TRBV6-1 and TRBJ2-7; 9 bases agree with TRBD1. The length of the CDR3 is 14 residues. V shed 3 bases, J shed 2 bases, and the junction held 2 bases outside the gene matches. Germline CDR1 MNHNS, CDR2 SASEGT. For the CDR3, the DNA is TGTGCCAGCAGTGAGGACAGGGGCCCCTACGAGCAGTACTTC. Its translation is CASSEDRGPYEQYF.

V gene TRBV7-9 combines with J gene TRBJ2-3; the D gene is possibly TRBD2 (6 bases). Trimming shortened V by 5 bases and J by 0 bases, and 21 bases separated the two germline ends. This CDR3 is built from 18 residues. Per germline, CDR1 SEHNR and CDR2 FQNEAQ (reference sequence). CDR3 sequence (DNA): TGTGCCAGCAGCCAGTGGGGGGTTCAGGGAGTAAGCACAGATACGCAGTATTTT. This sequence encodes CASSQWGVQGVSTDTQYF.

This chain joins TRBV21-1 and TRBJ2-3; TRBD2 is the table's D call and was not checked against the DNA. TRBV21-1 is labeled a pseudogene. The CDR3 has 17 residues. The CDR3 loop reads CASSSRTSGRPWDTQYF. CDR3 sequence (DNA): TGTGCCAGCAGCAGCCGGACTAGCGGGAGGCCATGGGATACGCAGTATTTT.

The chain has TRBV10-1 and TRBJ1-1; 7 nucleotides align to TRBD1. J was trimmed by 0 bases and V by 5 bases; bases with no gene match: 3. Germline V lookup: CDR1 WNHNN, CDR2 SYGVQD (reference sequence). CDR3 length: 14 amino acids. The CDR3, as DNA: TGCGCCAGCAGTAAGGGACAGATGAACACTGAAGCTTTCTTT. Translated, it gives CASSKGQMNTEAFF.

The rearrangement joins TRBV29-1 to TRBJ2-1; 8 bases match TRBD2. The CDR3 contains 13 residues. After removal of 3 bases from V and 7 bases from J, the junction contained 5 bases not matched to a gene. CDR1 and CDR2 (germline): SQVTM, ANQGSEA. DNA of the CDR3: TGCAGCGTTGACGGACTAGCAGGGAATGAGCAGTTCTTC. This gives the protein CSVDGLAGNEQFF.

As regards this clone: Other nucleotide sequences from this sample produce the same CDR3. The V and J genes are TRBV29-1 and TRBJ2-7; TRBD2 might be the D (6 bases). Germline V gives CDR1 SQVTM, CDR2 ANQGSEA. The CDR3 extends over 13 amino acids. V gave up 3 bases and J gave up 1 base, with 10 bases separating them. The CDR3 sequence is CSVERDGSYEQYF. CDR3 bases: TGCAGCGTTGAGCGGGACGGGTCCTACGAGCAGTACTTC.

The chain couples TRBV28 to TRBJ1-1; D is perhaps TRBD1 (6 bases). Per germline, CDR1 MDHEN and CDR2 SYDVKM. Trimming pared 3 bases from V and 4 bases from J, leaving 15 bases between. The CDR3 spans 15 residues. The CDR3 spells CASSFGGRRVTEAFF. The CDR3, as DNA: TGTGCCAGCAGTTTTGGGGGGCGCAGGGTCACTGAAGCTTTCTTT.

The chain combines TRBV6-5 with TRBJ1-3; 8 bases are a match to TRBD1. Germline V gene lookup returns CDR1 MNHEY and CDR2 SVGAGI. The V gene end was trimmed by 5 bases and the J gene end by 1 base; junction bases not matched to a gene: 4. This CDR3 is 15 amino acids long. CDR3 DNA sequence: TGTGCCAGCAGTCTCGACAGGGGTTCTGGAAACACCATATATTTT. It is translated as CASSLDRGSGNTIYF.

This rearrangement joins TRBV7-9 to TRBJ2-3; D remains ambiguous. This CDR3 spans 15 amino acids. With 0 bases removed from V and 4 bases from J, the gap between germline ends came to 11 bases. Germline-derived CDR1 and CDR2 are SEHNR and FQNEAQ (reference sequence). DNA of the CDR3: TGTGCCAGCAGCTTAGCGCTACTGCGAGCAGATACGCAGTATTTT. Translated: CASSLALLRADTQYF.